Only a few counts were recorded for the clone carrying this TCR beta chain. What it recognizes is unknown. These data belong to a study of CD8+ T cells in alopecia areata. At the level of the study: A 6-month period off drug followed tofacitinib, which lasted 6 to 18 months. General study points: There were also resident alphabeta T cells of normal skin sequenced in scalp samples. There were many expanded lesional clones persisting in scalp and blood during tofacitinib.

Isolated RNA was reverse transcribed into cDNA used as the sequencing template. The repertoire was sequenced with immunoSEQ multiplex PCR; TCRdb's copy has only in-frame clones and lacks some. The table has 150,000 to 200,000 clones, about three fifths seen once; the top ten hold under 20%. Treatment meaning: oral pan-JAK inhibitor, 5-10 mg twice daily. Specimens obtained from alopecia areata patients comprised lesional scalp punch biopsies and peripheral blood. This CDR3 region has 15 residues. V was trimmed by 5 bases and J by 2 bases, leaving 16 bases between them. CDR1 SGHVS and CDR2 FQNEAQ come from the germline V gene.

The chain has TRBV7-8 and TRBJ2-7, with D maybe TRBD1 (5 bases). The receptor was derived from a human donor with alopecia areata. This specimen was CD4+ T cells sorted from blood, taken at approximately week 60, from a patient treated with tofacitinib. The CDR3 nucleotides read TGTGCCAGCAGCCCCTCAGGGCTAGTCGCCTACGAGCAGTACTTC. Amino acids: CASSPSGLVAYEQYF.